This TCR beta chain was sequenced in a study of T cells in Graves' hyperthyroidism and ophthalmopathy. Trimming shortened V by 1 base and J by 6 bases, and 9 bases separated the two germline ends. The CDR3 runs to 14 residues. The V gene's germline CDR1 is SNHLY and CDR2 FYNNEI. Whole-study findings and limits: Among thyroid clonotypes expanded above 0.001, most also appeared in blood. Ophthalmopathy was distinguished from stable hyperthyroidism by 13 V-J signatures. Model predictions of ophthalmopathy came a median approximately 6.8 months before onset.

Worth noting for this clonotype: The antigen is not known.

Used for diagnoses were clinical symptoms, serum thyroxine and TRAb, thyroid ultrasound and orbital computed tomography. Amplified regions were TCR beta CDR3 sequences from RNA transcripts. During a first-round RT-PCR of the TCR CDR3, the HTBI primer set was used. TCRdb ran MiXCR on the multiplex PCR reads and lists one entry per CDR3 protein. The sample lists roughly 580,000 distinct CDR3 sequences; 14% were seen once. This TCR was recovered from a woman aged 30 to 39 with Graves' hyperthyroidism that later progressed to Graves' ophthalmopathy. V usage is TRBV2 and J usage is TRBJ1-4; D is possibly TRBD1 (5 bases). Source material: blood. Written as DNA, the CDR3 is TGTGCCAGCAGTGAAGGGGGGACCGATGAAAAACTGTTTTTT. Its translation is CASSEGGTDEKLFF.